These T cell receptor beta chains were read from a single sample in a study of blood T cell repertoires in COVID-19. The table came from immunoSEQ multiplex PCR; TCRdb's copy has only in-frame clones and leaves some out. The sample yields about 230,000 clones, roughly 80% seen once. Sequenced input: peripheral blood. The receptors derive from a woman aged 70-85 years with active or convalescent COVID-19. CDR3s include the opening cysteine and the closing phenylalanine or tryptophan. The D gene is left open where the match is weak. The listing skips clone size in some rows; elsewhere it reads once, few, many or a size class.

d_gene	abundance	v_gene	j_gene	CDR3nt	CDR3aa
-	-	TRBV28	TRBJ1-5	TGTGCCAGCAGTATAGACAGCCTTTATCAGCCCCAGCATTTT	CASSIDSLYQPQHF
-	medium-sized	TRBV5-4	TRBJ2-2	TGTGCCAGCAGCCGGGGGACAGCTTTTTCCGGGGAGCTGTTTTTT	CASSRGTAFSGELFF
-	-	TRBV2	TRBJ1-3	TGTGCCAGCAGTTTCGCCCAGACAGTTTCTGGAAACACCATATATTTT	CASSFAQTVSGNTIYF
-	once	TRBV5-6	TRBJ2-1	TGTGCCAGCAGCTTCGGTACGGGATGGAATGAGCAGTTCTTC	CASSFGTGWNEQFF
-	-	TRBV28	TRBJ1-2	TGTGCCAGCAGTTTATTCTCAGGGGTGGTGATGAGCTACACCTTC	CASSLFSGVVMSYTF
-	-	TRBV6-5	TRBJ2-2	TGTGCCAGCAGGACGGGATACAACACCGGGGAGCTGTTTTTT	CASRTGYNTGELFF
-	-	TRBV3-1/TRBV3-2	TRBJ2-3	TGTGCCAGCAGCCAAGGGGCGGGGGCCCACACAGATACGCAGTATTTT	CASSQGAGAHTDTQYF
-	-	TRBV5-1	TRBJ1-1	TGCGCCAGCAGCTTGGGGGCGAGTAGGGGTGGCACTGAAGCTTTCTTT	CASSLGASRGGTEAFF
-	-	TRBV20-1	TRBJ2-3	TGCAGTGCTAGTGGAGAATCCGACAATACGCAGTATTTT	CSASGESDNTQYF
TRBD2	-	TRBV19	TRBJ2-7	TGTGCCAGTGGTGCGGGGGAGGGAGGTGAGCAGTACTTC	CASGAGEGGEQYF
TRBD2	-	TRBV6-5	TRBJ2-2	TGTGCCAGCAGTTACGTTTCTAGCGGGCACCGGGGGGAGCTGTTTTTT	CASSYVSSGHRGELFF
-	-	TRBV5-1	TRBJ2-3	TGCGCCAGCAGCGGGGAGGGGACAGGCTCTGGCGATACGCAGTATTTT	CASSGEGTGSGDTQYF
-	-	TRBV5-1	TRBJ1-1	TGCGCCAGCAGCTTGGGGGGCACGGACACTGAAGCTTTCTTT	CASSLGGTDTEAFF
-	-	TRBV21-1	TRBJ1-3	TGTGCCAGCAGGACGGGACAGGGTCGAACTGGAAACACCATATATTTT	CASRTGQGRTGNTIYF
-	-	TRBV10-3	TRBJ1-6	TGTGCCATCAGTGGAGGGCAGACTAATTCACCCCTCCACTTT	CAISGGQTNSPLHF
-	few	TRBV30	TRBJ1-2	TGTGCCTGGAGTCCCGACAGCTATGGCTACACCTTC	CAWSPDSYGYTF
-	-	TRBV21-1	TRBJ1-5	TGTGCCAGCATCCCGGGACAGGGGGACCAGCCCCAGCATTTT	CASIPGQGDQPQHF
-	-	TRBV14	TRBJ2-2	TGTGCCAGCAGCCAAGATTGGAGCACCGGGGAGCTGTTTTTT	CASSQDWSTGELFF
-	-	TRBV7-2	TRBJ2-7	TGTGCCAGCAGCCTCTCGGCCCGGGGTTCCCACGAGCAGTACTTC	CASSLSARGSHEQYF
-	-	TRBV4-1	TRBJ2-1	TGCGCCAGCAGCCTCAAGGGGCTGCGAGAGCAGTTCTTC	CASSLKGLREQFF